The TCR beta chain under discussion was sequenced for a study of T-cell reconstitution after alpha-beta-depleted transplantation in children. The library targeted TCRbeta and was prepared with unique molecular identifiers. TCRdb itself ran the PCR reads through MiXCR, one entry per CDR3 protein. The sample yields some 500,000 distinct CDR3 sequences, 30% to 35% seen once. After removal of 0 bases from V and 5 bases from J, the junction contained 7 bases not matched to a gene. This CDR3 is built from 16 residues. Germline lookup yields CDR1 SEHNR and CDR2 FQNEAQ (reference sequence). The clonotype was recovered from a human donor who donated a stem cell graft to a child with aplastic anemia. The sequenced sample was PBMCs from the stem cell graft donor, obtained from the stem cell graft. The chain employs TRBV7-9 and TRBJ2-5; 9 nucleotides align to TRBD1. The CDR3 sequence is CASSLAGTGSHETQYF. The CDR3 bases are TGTGCCAGCAGCTTAGCGGGGACAGGGTCCCACGAGACCCAGTACTTC.